This TCR beta chain originates from a study of OX40 agonist ivuxolimab in advanced cancers. The CDR3 sequence is 14 residues long. Germline V CDR1 and CDR2: SSHAT, FNYEAQ (reference sequence). In the case of this clone: An end of the junction does not agree with germline; a read error may underlie this.

Method: immunoSEQ multiplex PCR; TCRdb's copy keeps in-frame clones and lacks some. The sample shows around 7,000 clones, 65% to 75% of them seen only once. This sample comprised CD4+ or CD8+ T cells sorted from blood, obtained in a trial of the OX40 agonist ivuxolimab. The V call is TRBV7-7, the J call TRBJ2-3; weak D call: TRBD2 (6 bases). The sequence came from an adult with an advanced solid tumor such as melanoma, head and neck, liver or kidney cancer. The CDR3 DNA sequence: TGTGCTAGCAGCTTAGGGACTAGCACAGATACGCAGTATTTT. Residues: CASSLGTSTDTQYF.